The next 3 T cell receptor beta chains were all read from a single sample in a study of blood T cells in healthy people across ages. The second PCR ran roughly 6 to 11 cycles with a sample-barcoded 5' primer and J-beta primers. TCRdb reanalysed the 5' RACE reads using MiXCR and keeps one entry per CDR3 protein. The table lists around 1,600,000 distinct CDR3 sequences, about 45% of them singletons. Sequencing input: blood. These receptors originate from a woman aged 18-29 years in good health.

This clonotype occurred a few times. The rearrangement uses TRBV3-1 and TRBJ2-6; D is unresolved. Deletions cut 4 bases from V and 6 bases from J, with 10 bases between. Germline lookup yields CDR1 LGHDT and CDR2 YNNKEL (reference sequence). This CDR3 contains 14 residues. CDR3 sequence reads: CASSRLGEANVLTF. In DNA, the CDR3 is TGTGCCAGCAGCCGTCTTGGGGAGGCCAACGTCCTGACTTTC.

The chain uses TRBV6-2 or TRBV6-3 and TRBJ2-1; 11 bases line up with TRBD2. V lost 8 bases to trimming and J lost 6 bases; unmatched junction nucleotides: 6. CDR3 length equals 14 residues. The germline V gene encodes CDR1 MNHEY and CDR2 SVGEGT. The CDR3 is CASLTSGRSNEQFF. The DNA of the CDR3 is TGTGCCAGCCTTACTAGCGGGAGATCCAATGAGCAGTTCTTC.

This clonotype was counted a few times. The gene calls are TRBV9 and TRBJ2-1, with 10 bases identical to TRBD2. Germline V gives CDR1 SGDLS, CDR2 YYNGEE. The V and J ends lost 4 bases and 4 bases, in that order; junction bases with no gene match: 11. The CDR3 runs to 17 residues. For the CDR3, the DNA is TGTGCCAGCAGCCCCCGCCAGCGGGGGGGAGAATACAATGAGCAGTTCTTC. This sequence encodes CASSPRQRGGEYNEQFF.